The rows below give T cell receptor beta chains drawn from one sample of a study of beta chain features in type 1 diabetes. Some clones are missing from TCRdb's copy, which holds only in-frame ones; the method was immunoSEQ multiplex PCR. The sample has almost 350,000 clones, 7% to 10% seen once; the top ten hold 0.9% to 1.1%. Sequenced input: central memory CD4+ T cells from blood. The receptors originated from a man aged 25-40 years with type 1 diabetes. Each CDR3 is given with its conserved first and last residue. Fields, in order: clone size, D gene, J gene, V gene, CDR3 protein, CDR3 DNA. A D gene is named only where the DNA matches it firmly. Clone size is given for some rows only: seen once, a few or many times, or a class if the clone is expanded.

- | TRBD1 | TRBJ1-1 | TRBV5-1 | CASSHRTGLNTEAFF | TGCGCCAGCAGCCACAGGACAGGGCTGAACACTGAAGCTTTCTTT
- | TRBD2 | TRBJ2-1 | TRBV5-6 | CASSLRLANYNEQFF | TGTGCCAGCAGCTTGAGACTAGCCAACTACAATGAGCAGTTCTTC
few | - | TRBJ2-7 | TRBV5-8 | CASSPEHYEQYF | TGTGCCAGCAGCCCAGAGCACTACGAGCAGTACTTC
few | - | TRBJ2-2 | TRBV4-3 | CASSQDRRRGSTGELFF | TGCGCCAGCAGCCAAGATCGACGCCGGGGTAGCACCGGGGAGCTGTTTTTT
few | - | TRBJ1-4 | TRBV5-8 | CASNPPRAVDEKLFF | TGTGCCAGCAACCCCCCCCGTGCAGTCGATGAAAAACTGTTTTTT
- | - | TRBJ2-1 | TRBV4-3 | CASSQDGTLGRNEQFF | TGCGCCAGCAGCCAAGATGGCACTCTGGGGAGAAATGAGCAGTTCTTC
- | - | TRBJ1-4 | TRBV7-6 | CASSPPGPLTNEKLFF | TGTGCCAGCAGCCCTCCGGGCCCGCTCACAAATGAAAAACTGTTTTTT
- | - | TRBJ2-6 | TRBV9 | CASSQDHSGANVLTF | TGTGCCAGCAGCCAAGACCACTCTGGGGCCAACGTCCTGACTTTC
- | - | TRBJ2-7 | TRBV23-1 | CASSRSVSYEQYF | TGCGCCAGCAGTCGGTCCGTATCCTACGAGCAGTACTTC
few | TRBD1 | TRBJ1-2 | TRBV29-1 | CSVEEGGNYGYTF | TGCAGCGTCGAGGAAGGGGGCAACTATGGCTACACCTTC